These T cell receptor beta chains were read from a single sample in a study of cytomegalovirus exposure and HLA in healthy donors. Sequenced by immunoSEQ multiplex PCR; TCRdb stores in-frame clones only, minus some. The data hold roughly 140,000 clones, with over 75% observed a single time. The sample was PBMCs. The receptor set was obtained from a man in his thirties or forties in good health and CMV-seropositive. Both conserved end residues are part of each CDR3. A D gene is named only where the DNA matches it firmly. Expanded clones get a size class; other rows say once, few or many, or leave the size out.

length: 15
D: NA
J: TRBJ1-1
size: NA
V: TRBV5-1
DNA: TGCGCCAGCAGCTTGGAACCAGGTATGAACACTGAAGCTTTCTTT
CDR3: CASSLEPGMNTEAFF

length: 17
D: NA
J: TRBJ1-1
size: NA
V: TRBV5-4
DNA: TGTGCCAGCAGCCCTCGACAGGAGAGAGTAGAGTGCACTGAAGCTTTCTTT
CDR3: CASSPRQERVECTEAFF

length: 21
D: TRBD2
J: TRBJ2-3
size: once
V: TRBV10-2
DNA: TGCGCCAGCAGTGGTCGTCGGGGGACTAGCGGGGGGACTATGAGCACAGATACGCAGTATTTT
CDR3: CASSGRRGTSGGTMSTDTQYF

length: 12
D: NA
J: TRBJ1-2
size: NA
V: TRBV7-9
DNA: TGTGCCAGCTTGGGGCGGAACTATGGCTACACCTTC
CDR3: CASLGRNYGYTF

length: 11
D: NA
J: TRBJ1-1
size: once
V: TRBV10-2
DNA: TGCGCCAGCAGTGAGTACGGTGAAGCTTTCTTT
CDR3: CASSEYGEAFF

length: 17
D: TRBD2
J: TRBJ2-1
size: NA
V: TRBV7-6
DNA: TGTGCCAGCAGCTTAGGGGGGGGCGGGAGGGTCGGCAATGAGCAGTTCTTC
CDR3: CASSLGGGGRVGNEQFF

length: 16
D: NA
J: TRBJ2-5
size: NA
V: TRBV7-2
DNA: TGTGCCAGCAGCTTCGGGGGAGCCGGTGGACAAGAGACCCAGTACTTC
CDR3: CASSFGGAGGQETQYF

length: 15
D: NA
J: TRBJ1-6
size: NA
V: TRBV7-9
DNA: TGTGCCAGCAGCTTGAAGAGCTCCTATAATTCACCCCTCCACTTT
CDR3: CASSLKSSYNSPLHF

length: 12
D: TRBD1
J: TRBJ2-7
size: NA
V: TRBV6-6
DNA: TGTGCCAGCGGGGACAGAGCCTACGAGCAGTACTTC
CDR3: CASGDRAYEQYF

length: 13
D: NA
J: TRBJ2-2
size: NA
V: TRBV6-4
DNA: TGTGCCAGCAGGGACAGCTACACCGGGGAGCTGTTTTTT
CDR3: CASRDSYTGELFF

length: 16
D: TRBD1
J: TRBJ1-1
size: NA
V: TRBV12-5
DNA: TGCGCTAGTGGTTCTAGGACAGGGAATATGAACACTGAAGCTTTCTTT
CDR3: CASGSRTGNMNTEAFF

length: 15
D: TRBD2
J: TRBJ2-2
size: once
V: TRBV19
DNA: TGTGCCAGTACTAGGACTAGCGGGGTAATCGGGGAGCTGTTTTTT
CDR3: CASTRTSGVIGELFF

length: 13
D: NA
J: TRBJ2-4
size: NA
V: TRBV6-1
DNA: TGTGCCAGCAGTGGGACTCTAAAAAACATTCAGTACTTC
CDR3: CASSGTLKNIQYF

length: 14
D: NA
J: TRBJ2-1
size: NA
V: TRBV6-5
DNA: TGTGCCAGCAGCCGGGTCGTCGGGAACAATGAGCAGTTCTTC
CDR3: CASSRVVGNNEQFF

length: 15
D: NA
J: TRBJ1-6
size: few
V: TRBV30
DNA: TGTGCCTGGCGGACAGCCCTTCCTAATAATTCACCCCTCCACTTT
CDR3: CAWRTALPNNSPLHF

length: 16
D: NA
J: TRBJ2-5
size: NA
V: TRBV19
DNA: TGTGCCAGTAGAGACGGACGGTGGAACAGGCAAGAGACCCAGTACTTC
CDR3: CASRDGRWNRQETQYF

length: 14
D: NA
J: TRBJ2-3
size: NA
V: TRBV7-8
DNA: TGTGCCAGCAGCTCACTCGGGTGGGCAGATACGCAGTATTTT
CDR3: CASSSLGWADTQYF

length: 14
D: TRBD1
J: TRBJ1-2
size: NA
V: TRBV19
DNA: TGTGCCAGTAGTCGCCGGGACAGTAACTATGGCTACACCTTC
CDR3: CASSRRDSNYGYTF

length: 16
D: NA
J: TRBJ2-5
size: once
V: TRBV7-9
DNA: TGTGCCAGCAGCTTAGGGGGGCCGCTTGGCCAAGAGACCCAGTACTTC
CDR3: CASSLGGPLGQETQYF

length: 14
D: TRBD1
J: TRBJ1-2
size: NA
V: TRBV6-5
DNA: TGTGCCAGCCGGGGGACAGGGGTTGAGTATGGCTACACCTTC
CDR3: CASRGTGVEYGYTF

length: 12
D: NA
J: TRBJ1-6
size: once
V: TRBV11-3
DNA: TGTGCCAGCAGTGACAGGAATTCACCCCTCCACTTT
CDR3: CASSDRNSPLHF

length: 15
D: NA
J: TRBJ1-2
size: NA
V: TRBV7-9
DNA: TGTGCCAGCAGCTTATCCGCTACAGGGAGGGATGGCTACACCTTC
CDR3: CASSLSATGRDGYTF

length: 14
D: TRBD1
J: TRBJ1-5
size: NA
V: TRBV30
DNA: TGTGCCTGGGGTAGACAGGGGGTGAGCCAGCCCCAGCATTTT
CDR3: CAWGRQGVSQPQHF

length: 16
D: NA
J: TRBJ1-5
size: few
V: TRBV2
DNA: TGTGCCAGCAGATACGAACAGGGTTATAGCAATCAGCCCCAGCATTTT
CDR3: CASRYEQGYSNQPQHF

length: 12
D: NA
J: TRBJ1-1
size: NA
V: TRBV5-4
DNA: TGTGCCAGCAGCTTGCATTCCACTGAAGCTTTCTTT
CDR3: CASSLHSTEAFF

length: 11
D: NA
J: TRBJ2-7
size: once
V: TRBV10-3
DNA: TGTGCCATCAGTGACCCCCTCGAGCAGTACTTC
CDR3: CAISDPLEQYF

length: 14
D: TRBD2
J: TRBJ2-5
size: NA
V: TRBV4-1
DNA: TGCGCCAGCAGCCCCTGGGGGAGGGAAGAGACCCAGTACTTC
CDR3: CASSPWGREETQYF

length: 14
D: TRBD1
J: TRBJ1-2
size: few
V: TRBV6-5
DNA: TGTGCCAGCAGTTACCAGGGGGCAAACTATGGCTACACCTTC
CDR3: CASSYQGANYGYTF

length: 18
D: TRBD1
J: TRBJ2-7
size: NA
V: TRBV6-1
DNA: TGTGCCAGCAGTGCTCCCCGCGTAAGGGTCCAGGGGGCCTACGAGCAGTACTTC
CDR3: CASSAPRVRVQGAYEQYF

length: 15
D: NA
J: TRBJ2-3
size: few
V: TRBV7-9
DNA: TGTGCCAGCAGCCACTTGGGGGGGCGGACAGATACGCAGTATTTT
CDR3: CASSHLGGRTDTQYF

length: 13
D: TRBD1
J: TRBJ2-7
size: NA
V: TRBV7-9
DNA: TGTGCCAGCAGCCCAAGACAGGGGTACGAGCAGTACTTC
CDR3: CASSPRQGYEQYF

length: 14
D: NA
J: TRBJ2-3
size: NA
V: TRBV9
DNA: TGTGCCAGCAGCGTAGTAGGGAGAGCAGATACGCAGTATTTT
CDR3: CASSVVGRADTQYF

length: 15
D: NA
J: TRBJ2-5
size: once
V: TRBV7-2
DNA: TGTGCCAGCAGCAATCAGCCCGGACACTCAGAGACCCAGTACTTC
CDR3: CASSNQPGHSETQYF

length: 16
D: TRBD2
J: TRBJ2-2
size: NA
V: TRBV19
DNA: TGTGCCAGTAGTCCCCTGGGGGGGGTGAGGACCGGGGAGCTGTTTTTT
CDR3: CASSPLGGVRTGELFF

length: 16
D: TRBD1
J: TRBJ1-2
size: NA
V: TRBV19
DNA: TGTGCCAGTAGTGACAGACAGGGGGAGATAAGCTATGGCTACACCTTC
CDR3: CASSDRQGEISYGYTF

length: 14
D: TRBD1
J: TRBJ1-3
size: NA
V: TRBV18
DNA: TGTGCCAGCTCACCGGGACAGGGGCTAAACACCATATATTTT
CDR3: CASSPGQGLNTIYF

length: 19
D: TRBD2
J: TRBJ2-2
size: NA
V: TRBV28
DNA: TGTGCCAGCAGTTTAAGGGGCACCGACGCGGGAGTAAGCTCCGGGGAGCTGTTTTTT
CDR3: CASSLRGTDAGVSSGELFF

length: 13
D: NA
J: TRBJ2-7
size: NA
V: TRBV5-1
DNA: TGCGCCAGCAGCTTGGGCACTATCTACGAGCAGTACTTC
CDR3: CASSLGTIYEQYF

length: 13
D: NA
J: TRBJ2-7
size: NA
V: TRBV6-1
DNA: TGTGCCAGCAGACAAGACAGGCCCTACGAGCAGTACTTC
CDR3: CASRQDRPYEQYF

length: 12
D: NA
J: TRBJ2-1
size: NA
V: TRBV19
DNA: TGTGCCAGTAGTATCGGTTACAATGAGCAGTTCTTC
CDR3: CASSIGYNEQFF

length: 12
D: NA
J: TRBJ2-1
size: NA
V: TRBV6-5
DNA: TGTGCCAGCAGTTTGGACGGGGTGGAGGAGTTCTTC
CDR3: CASSLDGVEEFF

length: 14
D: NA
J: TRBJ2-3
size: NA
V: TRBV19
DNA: TGTGCCAGTAGTATGCGGGGTAGCACAGATACGCAGTATTTT
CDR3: CASSMRGSTDTQYF

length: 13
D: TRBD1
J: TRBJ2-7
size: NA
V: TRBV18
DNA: TGTGCCAGCTCGGGGACAGGGCCCTACGAGCAGTACTTC
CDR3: CASSGTGPYEQYF

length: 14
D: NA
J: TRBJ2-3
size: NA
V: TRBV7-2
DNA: TGTGCCAGCAGCTTATCGCGGGACACAGATACGCAGTATTTT
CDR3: CASSLSRDTDTQYF

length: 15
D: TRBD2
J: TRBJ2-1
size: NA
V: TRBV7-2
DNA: TGTGCCAGCAGCTCCGGGACTAGCGGGAGTGGTGAGCAGTTCTTC
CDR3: CASSSGTSGSGEQFF

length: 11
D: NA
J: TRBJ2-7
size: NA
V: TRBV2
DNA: TGTGCCAGCAGGCATTTCCAGGAGCAGTACTTC
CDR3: CASRHFQEQYF

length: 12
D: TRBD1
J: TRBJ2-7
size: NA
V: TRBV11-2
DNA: TGTGCCAGCATAGGACAGGGAATCGAGCAGTACTTC
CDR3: CASIGQGIEQYF

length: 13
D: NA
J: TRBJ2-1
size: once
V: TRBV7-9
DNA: TGTGCCAGCAGCGATGGACGGGGCAATGAGCAGTTCTTC
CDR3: CASSDGRGNEQFF

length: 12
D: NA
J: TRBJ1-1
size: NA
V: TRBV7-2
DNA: TGTGCCAGCAGCTTAGTGAGGACTGAAGCTTTCTTT
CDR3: CASSLVRTEAFF

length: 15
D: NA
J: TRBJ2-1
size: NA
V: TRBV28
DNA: TGTGCCAGCAGTCTCTGGGCTGATGATTACAATGAGCAGTTCTTC
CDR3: CASSLWADDYNEQFF

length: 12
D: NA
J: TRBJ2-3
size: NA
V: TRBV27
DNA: TGTGCCAGCAGCTTACCGGCAGATACGCAGTATTTT
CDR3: CASSLPADTQYF

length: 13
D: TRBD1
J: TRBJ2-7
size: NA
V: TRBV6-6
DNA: TGTGCCAGCAGTAACGCAGGACAGGGCGAGCAGTACTTC
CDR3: CASSNAGQGEQYF

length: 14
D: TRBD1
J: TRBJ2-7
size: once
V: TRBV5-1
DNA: TGCGCCAGCAGCGTAGGGACAGGTCATTACGAGCAGTACTTC
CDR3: CASSVGTGHYEQYF

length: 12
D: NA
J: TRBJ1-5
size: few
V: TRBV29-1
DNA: TGCAGCGTCGGAGGGGGCAATCAGCCCCAGCATTTT
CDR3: CSVGGGNQPQHF

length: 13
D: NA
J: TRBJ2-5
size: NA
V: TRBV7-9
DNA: TGTGCCAGCAGCTTGGGGCAGTTGGAGACCCAGTACTTC
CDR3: CASSLGQLETQYF

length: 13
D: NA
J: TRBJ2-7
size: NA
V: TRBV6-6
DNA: TGTGCCAGCTCGATGGGGGCTAGCGGCTTCCCGTACTTC
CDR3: CASSMGASGFPYF

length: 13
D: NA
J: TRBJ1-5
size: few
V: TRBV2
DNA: TGTGCCAGCAGGGAGGGGCGCAATCAGCCCCAGCATTTT
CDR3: CASREGRNQPQHF

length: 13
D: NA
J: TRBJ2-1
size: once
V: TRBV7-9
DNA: TGTGCCAGCAGCTCCGGGAACTACAATGAGCAGTTCTTC
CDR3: CASSSGNYNEQFF